These 30 T cell receptor beta chains share one sample of origin, sequenced in a study of response to subunit inactivated influenza vaccine. In TCRdb, the RT-PCR reads were re-called with MiXCR into one record per CDR3 protein. This sample has approximately 230,000 distinct CDR3 sequences, with about 12% found just once. Sequenced here: non-naive T cells sorted from PBMCs, sampled about 14 days before vaccination. The receptor source for this set is a man between 50 and 59 years old who received an inactivated influenza vaccine.

This clonotype showed up just once. The V and J genes are TRBV6-2 or TRBV6-3 and TRBJ1-1; 7 nucleotides match TRBD1. CDR1 is MNHEY and CDR2 is SVGEGT in the germline V gene. This CDR3 contains 13 residues. J gave up 3 bases and V 5 bases, and 3 bases lay outside the gene matches. The chain's CDR3 is CASSPGGDTEAFF. In nucleotides, the CDR3 is TGTGCCAGCAGTCCAGGGGGGGACACTGAAGCTTTCTTT.

The chain couples TRBV6-2 or TRBV6-3 to TRBJ2-1; TRBD2 might be the D (7 bases). Trimming removed 2 bases from V and 3 bases from J, with 20 bases in between. From germline, CDR1 is MNHEY and CDR2 SVGEGT. The CDR3 contains 18 residues. The CDR3 sequence is CASSYRGGGSLIYNEQFF. The CDR3 bases are TGTGCCAGCAGTTACAGGGGGGGGGGCTCCTTAATCTACAATGAGCAGTTCTTC.

A few counts support this clonotype. The V and J genes are TRBV3-1 and TRBJ2-1, with 10 bases fitting TRBD1. This CDR3 is 15 amino acids long. Germline loops: CDR1 LGHDT, CDR2 YNNKEL (reference sequence). J lost 6 bases, V lost 5 bases, and 7 bases had no gene match. CDR3 sequence: CASSGDRGMSNEQFF. In nucleotides, the CDR3 is TGTGCCAGCAGCGGGGACAGGGGTATGAGCAATGAGCAGTTCTTC.

This clonotype occurred a few times. The V gene is TRBV2, the J gene TRBJ2-3; 10 bases are a match to TRBD2. This CDR3 has 19 residues. Germline values: CDR1 SNHLY, CDR2 FYNNEI. Trimming cost V 10 bases and J 1 base; bases outside gene matches: 20. CDR3 residues: CAICFFPSGRRDRTDTQYF. The CDR3, as DNA: TGTGCCATCTGTTTTTTTCCTAGCGGGAGACGGGATCGCACAGATACGCAGTATTTT.

The chain is built from TRBV7-9 and TRBJ1-4, with D maybe TRBD1 (5 bases). The CDR3 length is 15 residues. Per the germline V gene, CDR1 is SEHNR and CDR2 is FQNEAQ (reference sequence). The ends were cut back, 2 bases at V and 8 bases at J, with 15 bases in the middle. In DNA, the CDR3 is TGTGCCAGCAGCTTAAAGGGGACGAATGGGGAAAAACTGTTTTTT. This translates into CASSLKGTNGEKLFF.

The rearrangement links TRBV27 to TRBJ2-3; 7 bases line up with TRBD2. The CDR3 runs to 16 residues. Germline CDR1 MNHEY, CDR2 SMNVEV (reference sequence). V trimming: 0 bases; J trimming: 2 bases; junction bases outside the gene matches: 5. CDR3 region: CASSLSGGVPTDTQYF. In DNA form, the CDR3 reads TGTGCCAGCAGTTTATCGGGGGGGGTTCCCACAGATACGCAGTATTTT.

This clonotype came up a few times. The chain carries TRBV6-1 and TRBJ2-3; possible D gene TRBD2, 6 bases. The CDR3 extends over 12 amino acids. V gave up 9 bases and J gave up 8 bases, with 15 bases separating them. Germline V CDR1 and CDR2: MNHNS, SASEGT. The CDR3 is CASSLATGTQYF. CDR3 in DNA: TGTGCCAGTAGTCTAGCGACTGGTACGCAGTATTTT.

The chain recombines TRBV30 with TRBJ1-6; unclear D gene. CDR3 size: 15 residues. Germline V CDR1 and CDR2: GTSNPN, SVGIG (reference sequence). V lost 0 bases and J lost 6, with 12 bases in between. The CDR3 nucleotides are TGTGCCTGGAGTGTACTAGGAGGGCTTAATTCACCCCTCCACTTT. Translating gives CAWSVLGGLNSPLHF.

This clonotype appeared a single time. Without the conserved terminal phenylalanine or tryptophan, this CDR3 likely stems from a read error. This chain connects TRBV5-6 to TRBJ2-7; D unresolved. CDR1 and CDR2 (germline): SGHDT, YYEEEE. The CDR3 sequence is 13 residues long. V lost 2 bases to trimming and J lost 3 bases, with 9 bases between them. The CDR3 reads CASSLSIHYEQYL. For the CDR3, the DNA is TGTGCCAGCAGCTTAAGTATCCACTACGAGCAGTACCTC.

This clonotype was recorded a few times. The chain employs TRBV5-6 and TRBJ2-7, with a tentative D call TRBD1 (6 bases). Germline CDR1 reads SGHDT; CDR2 reads YYEEEE. Between the trimmed V and J ends, which lost 1 base and 3 bases, there was a span of 14 bases. The CDR3 covers 15 residues. The CDR3 region is CASSLFRDTFYEQYF. DNA for the CDR3: TGTGCCAGCAGCTTGTTTAGGGACACCTTCTACGAGCAGTACTTC.

The chain recombines TRBV10-3 with TRBJ2-1; D call uncertain. There are 11 residues in the CDR3. Trimming cost V 5 bases and J 9 bases, with 8 bases left between them. Per germline, CDR1 ENHRY and CDR2 SYGVKD. The CDR3 protein is CAISQASEQFF. The CDR3 DNA follows: TGTGCCATCAGTCAGGCCTCTGAGCAGTTCTTC.

For this clonotype: The junction does not match germline at one end; this may be a read error. The chain is built from TRBV2 and TRBJ2-1; no clear D. Per germline, CDR1 SNHLY and CDR2 FYNNEI. The CDR3 spans 18 residues. The CDR3 loop is CAISFVYGVRVAYNEQFF. The CDR3 DNA reads as TGTGCCATCAGTTTCGTTTATGGGGTTAGGGTTGCCTACAATGAGCAGTTCTTC.

The V gene is TRBV7-2, the J gene TRBJ2-5; D remains ambiguous. Germline V lookup: CDR1 SGHTA, CDR2 FQGNSA. This CDR3 comprises 14 residues. Trimming stripped 3 bases from V and 2 bases from J, with 10 bases between. The CDR3 DNA sequence: TGTGCCAGCAGCTTCGGACGATGGCAAGAGACCCAGTACTTC. It is translated as CASSFGRWQETQYF.

The V gene is TRBV6-1, the J gene TRBJ2-3; D might be TRBD1 (5 bases). CDR1 MNHNS and CDR2 SASEGT come from the germline V gene. The V gene lost 3 bases and the J gene lost 12 bases, with 10 bases spanning the gap. The length of the CDR3 is 11 residues. CDR3 in amino acids: CASSEAGSQYF. DNA of the CDR3: TGTGCCAGCAGTGAGGCAGGGTCCCAGTATTTT.

V usage is TRBV2 and J usage is TRBJ2-3, with D possibly matching TRBD2 (5 bases). This CDR3 comprises 16 residues. The germline V gene encodes CDR1 SNHLY and CDR2 FYNNEI. V was cut by 1 base and J by 1 base, with 12 bases left in between. CDR3 residues: CASSEGASRRTDTQYF. Written as DNA, the CDR3 is TGTGCCAGCAGTGAAGGCGCTAGCCGCCGCACAGATACGCAGTATTTT.

The CDR3 spells CSARALGEAGELFF. CDR3 bases: TGCAGTGCTAGAGCTTTGGGGGAAGCCGGGGAGCTGTTTTTT. J is TRBJ2-2 and V is TRBV20-1, with D possibly called TRBD1 or TRBD2 (5 bases each). Trimming cost V 1 base and J 6 bases, with 12 bases left between them. This CDR3 spans 14 amino acids. The V gene's germline CDR1 is DFQATT and CDR2 SNEGSKA (reference sequence).

The sample holds a few counts of this clonotype. V and J are TRBV2 and TRBJ1-5; possible D gene TRBD1, 6 bases. Germline CDR1 and CDR2: SNHLY and FYNNEI. Trimming took off 5 bases at V and 8 bases at J, with 10 bases between the two ends. The CDR3 consists of 12 residues. The CDR3 DNA reads as TGTGCCAGCAGTACAGGGAGGGAGCCCCAGCATTTT. It translates to CASSTGREPQHF.

This sequence joins TRBV11-2 and TRBJ2-1; possibly TRBD1 or TRBD2 for D (5 bases each). V was pared by 3 bases and J by 0 bases, with 9 bases between. The CDR3 runs 15 residues. Germline loops: CDR1 SGHAT, CDR2 FQNNGV. CDR3 residues: CASSLRGDSYNEQFF. The DNA of the CDR3 is TGTGCCAGCAGCTTGAGAGGGGACTCCTACAATGAGCAGTTCTTC.

The V call is TRBV4-1, the J call TRBJ2-7, with 9 bases fitting TRBD1. Trimming cost V 4 bases and J 5 bases; bases outside gene matches: 12. There are 16 residues in the CDR3. CDR1 and CDR2 from the germline V gene are MGHRA and YSYEKL. CDR3: CASSPQRTGAPDEQYF. As DNA, the CDR3 is TGCGCCAGCAGCCCGCAACGGACAGGGGCCCCGGACGAGCAGTACTTC.

This clonotype was seen a handful of times. The genes are TRBV18 and TRBJ2-3; TRBD2 matches 8 bases. The trim removed 1 base at V and 2 bases at J, leaving 5 bases unmatched. Germline V gives CDR1 KGHSH, CDR2 LQKENI. The CDR3 is 16 amino acids. CDR3: CASSPRQRENTDTQYF. As DNA, the CDR3 is TGTGCCAGCTCACCACGCCAGCGGGAGAACACAGATACGCAGTATTTT. Full variable domain (outside the CDR3, taken from reference TRBV18 and TRBJ2-3): NAGVMQNPRHLVRRRGQEARLRCSPMKGHSHVYWYRQLPEEGLKFMVYLQKENIIDESGMPKERFSAEFPKEGPSILRIQQVVRGDSAAYFCASSPRQRENTDTQYFGPGTRLTVL.

This clonotype was seen only a few times. CDR3 in DNA: TGTGCCAGTGGGGCCCGGCGAGAAAAACTGTTTTTT. Protein sequence: CASGARREKLFF. The chain is built from TRBV19 and TRBJ1-4; weak D call: TRBD1 (5 bases). This CDR3 has 12 residues. Germline CDR1 and CDR2: LNHDA and SQIVND (reference sequence). Between the trimmed V and J ends, which lost 8 bases and 8 bases, there was a span of 12 bases.

The gene calls are TRBV4-2 and TRBJ1-1; 9 nucleotides align to TRBD1. The CDR3 spans 15 residues. J lost 4 bases, V lost 3 bases, and 6 bases had no gene match. The germline V gene encodes CDR1 LGHNA and CDR2 YNFKEQ. The CDR3, as DNA: TGTGCCAGCAGCCAGGATCCGACAGGGGGCACTGAAGCTTTCTTT. Encoded protein: CASSQDPTGGTEAFF.

The chain links TRBV27 to TRBJ2-1, with D perhaps TRBD1 (6 bases). V dropped 5 bases and J dropped 0 bases, with 17 bases sitting between them. Germline CDR1 and CDR2: MNHEY and SMNVEV (reference sequence). The CDR3 consists of 17 residues. The CDR3 spells CASSPSGTLGSYNEQFF. The DNA for the CDR3 is TGTGCCAGCAGTCCATCCGGGACACTTGGCTCCTACAATGAGCAGTTCTTC.

This clonotype was seen repeatedly, ten times or more. This chain uses TRBV27 with TRBJ2-1; a possible D gene is TRBD2 (6 bases). The CDR3 covers 15 residues. The V end lost 8 bases, the J end lost 9 bases, and 23 bases lay between the germline ends. Germline V CDR1 and CDR2: MNHEY, SMNVEV (reference sequence). The CDR3 DNA follows: TGTGCCAGCGCCGATACCGATAGGAGGGCCGGTGAGCAGTTCTTC. Residues: CASADTDRRAGEQFF.

This clonotype was recorded at least ten times. V is TRBV28 and J is TRBJ2-1; possible D gene TRBD2, 6 bases. Trimming pared 1 base from V and 0 bases from J, leaving 10 bases between. The length of the CDR3 is 16 residues. From germline, CDR1 is MDHEN and CDR2 SYDVKM. The CDR3 is CASSLFWRGSYNEQFF. The CDR3 region has the DNA TGTGCCAGCAGTTTATTTTGGCGGGGCTCCTACAATGAGCAGTTCTTC.

The V gene is TRBV5-8, the J gene TRBJ1-5; unclear D gene. This CDR3 spans 12 amino acids. With 5 bases removed from V and 4 bases from J, the gap between germline ends came to 7 bases. In germline, CDR1 is SGHTS, CDR2 YDEGEE. CDR3 DNA: TGTGCCAGCAGTCCCTTTAATCAGCCCCAGCATTTT. As protein: CASSPFNQPQHF.

This clonotype appeared a few times. The rearrangement joins TRBV7-2 to TRBJ1-2; D may be TRBD1 (6 bases). Deletions cut 0 bases from V and 4 bases from J, with 9 bases between. From germline, CDR1 is SGHTA and CDR2 FQGNSA. This CDR3 has 14 residues. In nucleotides, the CDR3 is TGTGCCAGCAGCTTAGCGCTCAGGGGCTATGGCTACACCTTC. This sequence encodes CASSLALRGYGYTF.

This clonotype appeared a few times. The chain combines TRBV11-2 with TRBJ2-2; 8 nucleotides agree with TRBD2. Germline values: CDR1 SGHAT, CDR2 FQNNGV. This CDR3 is 17 amino acids long. Trimming at V came to 6 bases and at J to 1 base, leaving 10 bases not matched to a gene. CDR3 coding DNA: TGTGCCAGCAGTCTCATCCAGGGACTAGGGAACACCGGGGAGCTGTTTTTT. Protein: CASSLIQGLGNTGELFF.

The V call is TRBV6-1, the J call TRBJ2-7; 9 nucleotides match TRBD2. The CDR3 spans 14 residues. With 6 bases clipped from V and 7 bases from J, the junction kept 10 bases outside the gene matches. Germline lookup yields CDR1 MNHNS and CDR2 SASEGT. CDR3 in DNA: TGTGCCAGCAGCCCCCGTAGCGGGGGACAAGAGCAGTACTTC. Amino acids: CASSPRSGGQEQYF.

The sample holds many counts of this clonotype. This chain joins TRBV5-1 and TRBJ2-7; D is unclear. The CDR3 loop spans 16 amino acids. Trimming removed 0 bases from V and 0 bases from J, with 13 bases in between. Germline assignment: CDR1 SGHRS and CDR2 YFSETQ. The DNA for the CDR3 is TGCGCCAGCAGCTTGGAATACGGTCGGGCCTCCTACGAGCAGTACTTC. It translates to CASSLEYGRASYEQYF.